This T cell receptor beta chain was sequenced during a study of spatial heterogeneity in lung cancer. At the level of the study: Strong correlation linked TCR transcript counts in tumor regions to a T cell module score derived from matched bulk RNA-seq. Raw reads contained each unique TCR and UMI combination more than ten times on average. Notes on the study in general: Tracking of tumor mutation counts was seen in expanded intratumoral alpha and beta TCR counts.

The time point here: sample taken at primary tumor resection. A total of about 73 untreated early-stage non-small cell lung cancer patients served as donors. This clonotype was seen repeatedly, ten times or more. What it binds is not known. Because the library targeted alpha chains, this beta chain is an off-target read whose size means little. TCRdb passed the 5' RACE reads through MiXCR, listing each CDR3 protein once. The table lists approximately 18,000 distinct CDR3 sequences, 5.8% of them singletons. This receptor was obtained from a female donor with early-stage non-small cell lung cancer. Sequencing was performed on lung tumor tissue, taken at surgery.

For the CDR3, the DNA is TGCGCCAGCAGCGAATATCGAGCGGGACTGAGCATTAATGAGCAGTTCTTC. This codes for CASSEYRAGLSINEQFF. The chain is built from TRBV5-1 and TRBJ2-1, with 7 bases fitting TRBD2. V was pared by 4 bases and J by 7 bases, with 17 bases of the junction left unmatched. CDR3 length: 17 residues. Germline CDR1 reads SGHRS; CDR2 reads YFSETQ.